This is a list of T cell receptor beta chains from one sample in a study of blood T cell repertoires in COVID-19. The assay was immunoSEQ multiplex PCR, and TCRdb's table has in-frame clones only and misses some. The data show under 200,000 clones, 70% to 90% seen once. The sequenced sample was peripheral blood. All receptors derive from a woman at least 80 years old with acute or convalescent COVID-19. Each CDR3 is given with its conserved first and last residue. A D gene is named only where the DNA matches it firmly. A row's size may be missing; if present it is once, few, many or a size class.

D	size	V	J	CDR3	DNA
.	few	TRBV5-1	TRBJ1-5	CASSLVPRGSGQPQHF	TGCGCCAGCAGCTTGGTCCCCAGGGGATCGGGTCAGCCCCAGCATTTT
.	.	TRBV20-1	TRBJ1-1	CSVSGTEAFF	TGCAGTGTCAGCGGCACTGAAGCTTTCTTT
TRBD1	once	TRBV18	TRBJ1-1	CASSPRTGGNSVEAFF	TGTGCCAGCTCACCACGGACAGGGGGGAATAGTGTTGAAGCTTTCTTT
.	.	TRBV7-8	TRBJ2-7	CATGGHEQYF	TGTGCCACGGGGGGCCACGAGCAGTACTTC
.	.	TRBV19	TRBJ2-3	CASSIRPRPPDTQYF	TGTGCCAGTAGTATTAGACCCAGGCCCCCAGATACGCAGTATTTT
.	.	TRBV7-6	TRBJ1-6	CASSLAGTGESPLHF	TGTGCCAGCAGCTTAGCCGGGACGGGAGAATCACCCCTCCACTTT
.	.	TRBV24-1	TRBJ2-5	CATSDPRGSETQYF	TGTGCCACCAGTGACCCAAGGGGAAGTGAGACCCAGTACTTC
.	.	TRBV11-2	TRBJ2-5	CASSLDLRGSQYF	TGTGCCAGCAGCTTAGATCTCCGAGGGTCCCAGTACTTC
TRBD1	.	TRBV5-1	TRBJ2-7	CASSHTGTGLYEQYF	TGCGCCAGCAGCCATACCGGGACAGGACTCTACGAGCAGTACTTC
.	once	TRBV6-2/TRBV6-3	TRBJ2-2	CASSLRQGGHGELFF	TGTGCCAGCAGTCTCCGACAGGGAGGACACGGGGAGCTGTTTTTT
.	.	TRBV3-1/TRBV3-2	TRBJ1-1	CASSHLREPPAFF	TGTGCCAGCAGCCACCTCCGGGAACCGCCCGCTTTCTTT
.	.	TRBV7-9	TRBJ1-4	CASSLTVAEEKLFF	TGTGCCAGCAGCTTGACAGTAGCCGAAGAAAAACTGTTTTTT
TRBD1	.	TRBV6-5	TRBJ1-1	CASSTQTGRGTEAFF	TGTGCCAGCAGTACCCAGACAGGGCGAGGGACTGAAGCTTTCTTT
.	.	TRBV7-9	TRBJ1-2	CASSLEVGLGGYTF	TGTGCCAGCAGCTTAGAGGTGGGGCTGGGAGGCTACACCTTC
TRBD1	.	TRBV19	TRBJ1-2	CASNPDRGGNYGYTF	TGTGCCAGTAATCCCGACAGGGGGGGTAACTATGGCTACACCTTC
TRBD1	.	TRBV2	TRBJ2-7	CASTDRVYEQYF	TGTGCCAGCACCGACAGGGTCTACGAGCAGTACTTC
.	.	TRBV2	TRBJ1-1	CASSEGWGGNTEAFF	TGTGCCAGCAGTGAAGGGTGGGGAGGGAACACTGAAGCTTTCTTT
TRBD1	.	TRBV6-6	TRBJ2-2	CASSPDRSHTGELFF	TGTGCCAGCAGCCCGGACAGGTCGCACACCGGGGAGCTGTTTTTT
TRBD2	few	TRBV7-3	TRBJ2-2	CASSFTSGGPTNTGELFF	TGTGCCAGCAGCTTCACTAGCGGGGGACCGACGAACACCGGGGAGCTGTTTTTT
.	.	TRBV7-2	TRBJ1-4	CASSLARFEKLFF	TGTGCCAGCAGCTTAGCCAGGTTTGAAAAACTGTTTTTT
.	once	TRBV14	TRBJ2-7	CASSQVRPSGAQPGVEQYF	TGTGCCAGCAGCCAAGTACGCCCCAGTGGGGCGCAACCTGGAGTCGAGCAGTACTTC
.	.	TRBV7-8	TRBJ1-2	CASRPAAGGGDYGYTF	TGTGCCAGCAGGCCCGCGGCGGGAGGTGGGGACTATGGCTACACCTTC
TRBD2	.	TRBV5-1	TRBJ2-3	CASSLAPSGGGTDTQYF	TGCGCCAGCAGCTTGGCCCCTAGCGGGGGGGGAACAGATACGCAGTATTTT
TRBD1	once	TRBV4-1	TRBJ1-3	CASSQITGQGTTGNTIYF	TGCGCCAGCAGCCAGATCACGGGACAGGGAACTACTGGAAACACCATATATTTT
TRBD1	once	TRBV19	TRBJ1-2	CASSADRGYYGYTF	TGTGCCAGTAGTGCCGACAGGGGCTACTATGGCTACACCTTC
.	.	TRBV2	TRBJ1-2	CASKLPTREGYTF	TGTGCCAGCAAGCTGCCGACCCGGGAAGGCTACACCTTC
.	.	TRBV19	TRBJ1-1	CASSIGPGPMNTEAFF	TGTGCCAGTAGTATAGGCCCCGGTCCTATGAACACTGAAGCTTTCTTT
.	.	TRBV11-2	TRBJ2-5	CASSLGGTGETQYF	TGTGCCAGCAGCTTAGGCGGGACGGGCGAGACCCAGTACTTC
TRBD1	few	TRBV5-1	TRBJ1-2	CASSLAGTDYGYTF	TGCGCCAGCAGCTTGGCCGGGACAGACTATGGCTACACCTTC
.	.	TRBV5-1	TRBJ1-4	CASSLVHLNEKLFF	TGCGCCAGCAGCTTGGTACACCTTAATGAAAAACTGTTTTTT
TRBD1	.	TRBV3-1/TRBV3-2	TRBJ2-1	CASRKLGTGAGEQFF	TGTGCCAGCAGGAAGCTCGGGACAGGGGCCGGTGAGCAGTTCTTC
.	.	TRBV30	TRBJ1-4	CAWGRTQGIEKLFF	TGTGCCTGGGGTCGGACTCAGGGGATTGAAAAACTGTTTTTT
TRBD1	.	TRBV12-3/TRBV12-4	TRBJ1-2	CASSQDRDYGYTF	TGTGCCAGCAGTCAAGACAGGGACTATGGCTACACCTTC
TRBD2	.	TRBV3-1/TRBV3-2	TRBJ2-1	CASSQVPSGGLNEQFF	TGTGCCAGCAGCCAAGTCCCTAGCGGGGGACTCAATGAGCAGTTCTTC
.	.	TRBV14	TRBJ1-6	CASSQEVGPLHF	TGTGCCAGCAGCCAGGAGGTAGGTCCCCTCCACTTT
.	.	TRBV12-3/TRBV12-4	TRBJ1-1	CASRSSGNTEAFF	TGTGCCAGCAGGTCTTCCGGGAACACTGAAGCTTTCTTT
TRBD1	.	TRBV5-1	TRBJ1-6	CASSLDRGSLSGSPLHF	TGCGCCAGCAGCCTGGACAGGGGTAGCCTAAGCGGTTCACCCCTCCACTTT
.	once	TRBV9	TRBJ1-6	CASAQAELPLHF	TGTGCCAGCGCCCAAGCGGAACTCCCCCTCCACTTT
.	many	TRBV5-5	TRBJ1-1	CASSGRQTGTEAFF	TGTGCCAGCAGCGGACGACAGACGGGCACTGAAGCTTTCTTT
.	.	TRBV5-1	TRBJ2-2	CASSGSDWSGGELFF	TGCGCCAGCAGCGGATCTGACTGGTCCGGCGGGGAGCTGTTTTTT
.	few	TRBV3-1/TRBV3-2	TRBJ2-1	CASSQDPTGPYNEQFF	TGTGCCAGCAGCCAAGATCCCACAGGCCCCTACAATGAGCAGTTCTTC
TRBD1	.	TRBV5-6	TRBJ2-5	CASSLARGGAQYF	TGTGCCAGCAGCTTGGCGCGAGGGGGCGCCCAGTACTTC
.	.	TRBV5-6	TRBJ1-6	CASTLGGLSPLHF	TGTGCCAGCACTCTAGGGGGTCTTTCACCCCTCCACTTT